The sequence of this TCR beta chain was determined in a study of blood T cell repertoires in COVID-19 (dated by TCRdb to about 2020). About the investigation overall: Samples covering the acute and convalescent phases of COVID-19 were provided by collaborators in the United States, Italy and Spain. The prospective study material was composed of cDNA or gDNA derived from T cells, B-cell-depleted T cells, or PBMCs. Subjects who had been exposed to COVID-19, were actively infected with it, or had recovered from it provided the deeply sampled blood TCRbeta repertoires that made up the dataset. The repertoires were made available in a free public database intended to serve as a resource for research on the immune response to SARS-CoV-2. Samples came from the ongoing ImmuneRACE study (first 160 participants) plus 1,254 subjects from 6 global collaborators. A de-identified subject ID, COVID-19 status, age in years and sex were almost always included in the sample metadata. Where HLA class I and class II types were available, the types were taken from metadata supplied by the sample provider, not from assay-based typing.

Another Seattle source contributed samples from volunteer blood donors who had recovered from COVID-19. Whole blood was collected in K2EDTA tubes by collaborating institutions according to the institutions' own protocols. For TCRbeta analysis, collaborators shipped samples as frozen whole blood, isolated PBMCs, or DNA extracted from either of those sample types. The immunoSEQ Assay, a bias-controlled multiplex PCR, was used to amplify TCRbeta CDR3 regions from genomic DNA. On the study's bioinformatics: Within the assay, amplification of reference gene primers was used to estimate how many nucleated cells each sample contained. To quantify the absolute abundance of each unique TCRbeta CDR3 rearrangement, sequence reads were collapsed and filtered. Productive Simpson clonality was computed per sample as the square root of Simpson's diversity index over productive rearrangements. TCRdb carries this immuneACCESS record with in-frame sequences only. Its versions omit some clonotypes, under half of them owing to an unresolved V gene in the studies checked, with the rest unexplained. The D gene and trimming were derived from the DNA, and the V and J assignments and clone size from that table. The sample table records nearly 350,000 clones; under 95% of these occur just once. Less than 3.5% of the sample comes from the top ten.

About this clone: What this receptor recognizes is not known. No much larger clonotype is one base removed from it; base qualities were not supplied.

What the research found in general, with its limitations: The amount of clinical and demographic metadata varied by source and participant and was provided uncurated.

CDR3 length: 15 amino acids, cysteine to phenylalanine. Of all the DNA, just the CDR3 is kept, 45 bases in frame from base 1. Sequences SEHNR (CDR1) and FQNEAQ (CDR2) are obtained from the germline V gene (reference sequence). V and J are truncated by 5 bases and 0 bases respectively, leaving an intervening sequence of 8 bases. What was sequenced was peripheral blood. The source is a woman aged 18-35 years who had recovered from COVID-19. The chain employs TRBV7-9 and TRBJ2-6; no D gene is confidently identified. CDR3 region: CASSPSDSGANVLTF. The nucleotide sequence reads TGTGCCAGCAGCCCTTCAGACTCTGGGGCCAACGTCCTGACTTTC.